A single sample gave rise to the 5 T cell receptor beta chains below, sequenced in a study of T cells after yellow fever vaccination. One entry per CDR3 protein, called by TCRdb with MiXCR from the 5' RACE reads. The sample contains about 170,000 distinct CDR3 sequences, approximately 10% of which appear only once. The material sequenced was CD8+ T cells sorted from PBMCs, taken 15 days after the yellow fever booster vaccination. The receptors were sampled from a man aged 18 to 30 who received the YFV17D yellow fever vaccine.

The V call is TRBV5-4, the J call TRBJ2-7; TRBD1 might be the D (6 bases). This CDR3 comprises 14 residues. V lost 2 bases and J lost 2, with 11 bases in between. Germline values: CDR1 SGHNT, CDR2 YYREEE (reference sequence). The CDR3, as DNA: TGTGCCAGCAGCTTCGGACAGATGACCTACGAGCAGTACTTC. This encodes CASSFGQMTYEQYF.

This chain connects TRBV20-1 to TRBJ2-3, with 13 bases that match TRBD2. The V segment lost 3 bases and the J segment 1 base; nucleotides outside the gene matches: 13. This CDR3 region has 19 residues. CDR1 is DFQATT and CDR2 is SNEGSKA in the germline V gene (reference sequence). CDR3 region: CSARVERTSGGPGTDTQYF. CDR3 coding DNA: TGCAGTGCTAGGGTAGAACGGACTAGCGGGGGCCCCGGCACAGATACGCAGTATTTT.

There are a few counts of this clonotype. The chain links TRBV9 to TRBJ2-2, with 8 bases matching TRBD1. This CDR3 has 15 amino acids. V dropped 3 bases and J dropped 6; count of bases not matched to a gene: 7. Looked up from germline, CDR1 is SGDLS and CDR2 is YYNGEE. The CDR3 DNA follows: TGTGCCAGCAGCGCCCGGACAGGGAAGGCCGGGGAGCTGTTTTTT. It codes for CASSARTGKAGELFF.

This chain joins TRBV7-3 and TRBJ2-3; 9 nucleotides agree with TRBD2. The J segment lost 1 base and the V segment lost 3 bases, leaving 2 bases of the junction unmatched. Germline-derived CDR1 and CDR2 are SGHTA and FQGTGA. This CDR3 is built from 15 residues. CDR3 protein: CASSLGGGGTDTQYF. In DNA form, the CDR3 reads TGTGCCAGCAGCTTGGGCGGGGGGGGCACAGATACGCAGTATTTT. Full variable domain (rest looked up from reference TRBV7-3 and TRBJ2-3): GAGVSQTPSNKVTEKGKYVELRCDPISGHTALYWYRQSLGQGPEFLIYFQGTGAADDSGLPNDRFFAVRPEGSVSTLKIQRTERGDSAVYLCASSLGGGGTDTQYFGPGTRLTVL.

This clonotype was seen just once. The V call is TRBV6-1, the J call TRBJ2-5; TRBD2 agrees at 7 bases. V lost 1 base, J lost 2 bases, and 4 bases stayed unmatched. Germline lookup yields CDR1 MNHNS and CDR2 SASEGT. This CDR3 contains 15 residues. This CDR3 reads CASSEDVSGQETQYF. CDR3 in DNA: TGTGCCAGCAGTGAAGATGTTAGCGGGCAAGAGACCCAGTACTTC.